This passage covers 8 T cell receptor beta chains from one sample sequenced in a study of CD4 T cells in relation to SARS-CoV-2 and coronaviruses. CD4+ T cells from unexposed donors were obtained before the COVID-19 pandemic (2011-2018). Assay: immunoSEQ multiplex PCR; the TCRdb copy retains only in-frame clones and omits some. In the table there are roughly 57,000 clones, roughly 88% of which are singletons. The source material was memory CD4+ T cells from PBMCs. These receptors were taken from a human donor in good health.

The V call is TRBV10-1, the J call TRBJ2-3; D is perhaps TRBD1 or TRBD2 (5 bases each). The V and J ends lost 1 base and 2 bases respectively, with 10 bases between them. The CDR3 contains 15 residues. Germline lookup yields CDR1 WNHNN and CDR2 SYGVQD (reference sequence). In DNA form, the CDR3 reads TGCGCCAGCAGTGAGTATCGGGGACCCACAGATACGCAGTATTTT. Translated, it gives CASSEYRGPTDTQYF.

This clone was observed once. This chain links TRBV19 with TRBJ1-5, with unresolved D. The CDR3 is 14 residues long. Trimming took off 4 bases at V and 1 base at J, with 8 bases between the two ends. CDR1 and CDR2 (germline): LNHDA, SQIVND (reference sequence). The CDR3 is CASSKAVSNQPQHF. The CDR3, as DNA: TGTGCCAGTAGTAAAGCGGTAAGCAATCAGCCCCAGCATTTT. Complete variable domain (other parts from reference TRBV19 and TRBJ1-5): DGGITQSPKYLFRKEGQNVTLSCEQNLNHDAMYWYRQDPGQGLRLIYYSQIVNDFQKGDIAEGYSVSREKKESFPLTVTSAQKNPTAFYLCASSKAVSNQPQHFGDGTRLSIL.

The V call is TRBV5-8, the J call TRBJ2-1; D remains ambiguous. In germline, CDR1 is SGHTS, CDR2 YDEGEE. The CDR3 is made up of 13 amino acids. The V end was cut by 4 bases, the J end by 5 bases, with 10 bases between. Here the CDR3 reads CASSLTLNNEQFF. The CDR3 DNA reads TGTGCCAGCAGCCTGACCCTGAACAATGAGCAGTTCTTC.

The rearrangement links TRBV27 to TRBJ1-5; tentative D call: TRBD1 (5 bases). Germline V gene sequence: CDR1 MNHEY, CDR2 SMNVEV (reference sequence). The CDR3 totals 16 residues. V was clipped by 5 bases and J by 3 bases, with 17 bases between them. This CDR3 is CASSGSGRGDNQPQHF. CDR3 coding DNA: TGTGCCAGCAGTGGTTCAGGGCGAGGGGACAATCAGCCCCAGCATTTT.

The genes are TRBV7-9 and TRBJ1-5, with D unresolved. The germline gives CDR1 SEHNR, CDR2 FQNEAQ (reference sequence). The CDR3 covers 15 residues. Trimming left V 5 bases short and J 7 bases short, with 18 bases between. The CDR3 is CASSPNSGGSQPQHF. In DNA, the CDR3 is TGTGCCAGCAGCCCAAACTCAGGAGGCAGCCAGCCCCAGCATTTT.

This sequence joins TRBV28 and TRBJ2-7; 11 bases fit TRBD2. Germline values: CDR1 MDHEN, CDR2 SYDVKM. The CDR3 loop spans 17 amino acids. The V segment lost 3 bases and the J segment 4 bases; nucleotides outside the gene matches: 11. The CDR3 DNA follows: TGTGCCAGCAGTTTTCTAGCGGGAGGCCTCCATAGATACGAGCAGTACTTC. It yields the protein CASSFLAGGLHRYEQYF.

This clone was observed a single time. The chain carries TRBV18 and TRBJ2-1, with D tentatively TRBD1 (6 bases). Trimming took 6 bases from V and 10 from J, leaving 10 bases between them. The CDR3 covers 11 residues. Germline loops: CDR1 KGHSH, CDR2 LQKENI. The DNA for the CDR3 is TGTGCCAGCTCTCAGGGGACCGAGCAGTTCTTC. Its translation: CASSQGTEQFF.

The V call is TRBV6-5, the J call TRBJ2-7; 9 nucleotides agree with TRBD1. The CDR3 spans 15 residues. Germline V gives CDR1 MNHEY, CDR2 SVGAGI. V trimming: 2 bases; J trimming: 2 bases; junction bases outside the gene matches: 4. The CDR3 region has the DNA TGTGCCAGCAGTTACCAGGACAGGGGTGCCTACGAGCAGTACTTC. This translates into CASSYQDRGAYEQYF.